This T cell receptor (beta chain) was recovered during a study of T cell repertoires in cytomegalovirus infection. TCRdb recomputed calls from the reads with MiXCR, one row per CDR3 protein. The sample records fewer than 400,000 distinct CDR3 sequences, 15% to 20% being singletons. Sequenced material: PBMCs. This receptor was obtained from a human donor in good health (CMV status not recorded). Some clones in this sample may be carry-over from other donors' samples.

The CDR3 sequence: CASSARGGLSSYEQYF. CDR3 sequence (DNA): TGTGCCAGCAGCGCCCGCGGGGGCTTGAGCTCCTACGAGCAGTACTTC. The chain employs TRBV9 and TRBJ2-7; D perhaps matches TRBD2 (7 bases). In germline, CDR1 is SGDLS, CDR2 YYNGEE. The V end was cut by 3 bases, the J end by 0 bases, with 16 bases between. CDR3 length: 16 amino acids.